These 19 T cell receptor beta chains share one sample of origin, sequenced in a study of blood T cells in healthy people across ages. With a J-beta primer mix and a sample-barcoded 5' primer, a second PCR ran about 7 to 11 cycles. Each CDR3 protein gets one entry after TCRdb re-called the 5' RACE reads with MiXCR. Of about 1 million distinct CDR3 sequences listed, 40% to 45% are singletons. Input material: blood. These receptor sequences come from a woman aged 60-70 years in good health.

The chain has TRBV7-9 and TRBJ2-5; TRBD1 matches at 7 bases. Germline CDR1 is SEHNR and CDR2 is FQNEAQ (reference sequence). CDR3 length equals 15 residues. Losses at the gene ends were 5 bases for V and 11 bases for J; bases not matched to a gene: 17. CDR3 nucleotide sequence: TGTGCCAGCAGCCCCCGACAGGGAGCCTCTGGGGAGCAGTACTTC. Amino acid sequence: CASSPRQGASGEQYF.

V gene TRBV7-6 combines with J gene TRBJ2-3, with TRBD2 as a possible D gene (6 bases). The germline CDR1 and CDR2 sequences are SGHVS and FNYEAQ. Trimming took off 0 bases at V and 8 bases at J, with 21 bases between the two ends. The CDR3 spans 17 residues. This CDR3 reads CASSLAGGTTSEGTQYF. CDR3 nucleotide sequence: TGTGCCAGCAGCTTAGCGGGCGGGACGACGTCGGAGGGTACGCAGTATTTT. Complete variable domain (other parts from reference TRBV7-6 and TRBJ2-3): GAGVSQSPRYKVTKRGQDVALRCDPISGHVSLYWYRQALGQGPEFLTYFNYEAQQDKSGLPNDRFSAERPEGSISTLTIQRTEQRDSAMYRCASSLAGGTTSEGTQYFGPGTRLTVL.

This chain connects TRBV20-1 to TRBJ2-5; perhaps TRBD1 as D (5 bases). With 0 bases removed from V and 4 bases from J, the gap between germline ends came to 12 bases. Looked up from germline, CDR1 is DFQATT and CDR2 is SNEGSKA (reference sequence). CDR3 size: 14 residues. Here the CDR3 reads CSARDILGVETQYF. Written as DNA, the CDR3 is TGCAGTGCTAGAGATATATTAGGGGTAGAGACCCAGTACTTC.

This chain joins TRBV12-3 or TRBV12-4 and TRBJ2-4; no clear D gene. The J call may not be correct, given that the DNA end is closer to TRBJ2-7. This CDR3 contains 14 residues. This CDR3 is CASERGVSSYEQYF. The CDR3 DNA sequence: TGTGCCAGCGAACGTGGGGTGAGCTCCTACGAGCAGTACTTC.

This sequence joins TRBV4-1 and TRBJ2-1, with 8 bases aligning to TRBD2. The CDR3 runs to 15 residues. V lost 1 base, J lost 8 bases, and 7 bases stayed unmatched. CDR1 and CDR2 (germline): MGHRA, YSYEKL. CDR3 amino acids: CASSQGGAGEDEQFF. The CDR3 DNA reads TGCGCCAGCAGCCAAGGGGGAGCGGGAGAAGATGAGCAGTTCTTC.

The chain recombines TRBV20-1 with TRBJ2-3; 8 bases are shared with TRBD1. Germline V CDR1 and CDR2: DFQATT, SNEGSKA (reference sequence). The CDR3 consists of 17 residues. V was clipped by 6 bases and J by 1 base; unmatched bases: 15. Here the CDR3 DNA reads TGCAGTGCGTCGACAGGGGAGTTGGGGCTTGGCACAGATACGCAGTATTTT. Encoded protein: CSASTGELGLGTDTQYF.

This clonotype was found a few times. This chain links TRBV5-6 with TRBJ2-1; D call uncertain. Between the trimmed V and J ends, which lost 4 bases and 6 bases, there was a span of 8 bases. Per the germline V gene, CDR1 is SGHDT and CDR2 is YYEEEE. The CDR3 is made up of 12 amino acids. The CDR3 here is CASSPRSNEQFF. The CDR3 nucleotides read TGTGCCAGCAGCCCACGGTCCAATGAGCAGTTCTTC.

This clonotype appeared once. This chain uses TRBV7-9 with TRBJ2-7; perhaps TRBD2 as D (6 bases). The CDR3 loop spans 13 amino acids. The V end was cut by 5 bases, the J end by 7 bases, with 15 bases between. CDR1 is SEHNR and CDR2 is FQNEAQ in the germline V gene (reference sequence). CDR3 in DNA: TGTGCCAGCAGCCCGGAGGGACTCGATGAGCAGTACTTC. Protein sequence: CASSPEGLDEQYF.

The gene calls are TRBV28 and TRBJ2-3; D is tentatively TRBD1 or TRBD2 (7 bases each). CDR1 MDHEN and CDR2 SYDVKM come from the germline V gene. The length of the CDR3 is 16 residues. V lost 7 bases to trimming and J lost 4 bases, with 21 bases between them. This chain's CDR3 is CASIDSDRAGADTQYF. CDR3 DNA: TGTGCCAGCATCGATTCAGACAGGGCGGGAGCAGATACGCAGTATTTT.

This clonotype appeared once. One end of the junction varies from germline; a read error may be responsible. V gene TRBV4-2 combines with J gene TRBJ2-7, with unresolved D. The CDR3 length is 15 residues. Germline V gives CDR1 LGHNA, CDR2 YNFKEQ. The CDR3: CANSQDRISGNEQYF. The CDR3 DNA follows: TGTGCCAACAGCCAAGATAGGATCAGTGGGAACGAGCAGTACTTC.

The chain joins TRBV7-9 to TRBJ2-5; TRBD1 agrees at 8 bases. J gave up 11 bases and V 3 bases, and 17 bases lay outside the gene matches. The CDR3 sequence is 16 residues long. Germline CDR1 is SEHNR and CDR2 is FQNEAQ (reference sequence). DNA for the CDR3: TGTGCCAGCAGCTTCTTTCCAGGGGGCAGGGGCAATGAGCAGTACTTC. Amino acids: CASSFFPGGRGNEQYF. The variable domain in full, completed from reference TRBV7-9 and TRBJ2-5, reads DTGVSQNPRHKITKRGQNVTFRCDPISEHNRLYWYRQTLGQGPEFLTYFQNEAQLEKSRLLSDRFSAERPKGSFSTLEIQRTEQGDSAMYLCASSFFPGGRGNEQYFGPGTRLLVL.

The V and J genes are TRBV28 and TRBJ1-2; TRBD1 matches at 10 bases. The CDR3 sequence is 14 residues long. V lost 5 bases, J lost 6 bases, and 6 bases stayed unmatched. The germline gives CDR1 MDHEN, CDR2 SYDVKM. The CDR3 here is CASSRQGAIDGYTF. The CDR3 region has the DNA TGTGCCAGCAGTCGACAGGGGGCAATTGATGGCTACACCTTC.

Worth noting for this clonotype: A read error may account for a junction end that differs from germline. J is TRBJ2-1 and V is TRBV9, with 9 bases matching TRBD2. The CDR3 spans 15 residues. Germline CDR1 is SGDLS and CDR2 is YYNGEE. The CDR3 loop reads CTSSVRLAEINEQFF. In nucleotides, the CDR3 is TGTACCAGCAGCGTGAGACTAGCGGAAATCAATGAGCAGTTCTTC.

V is TRBV10-2 and J is TRBJ2-3; D is unresolved. V lost 6 bases and J lost 0, with 10 bases in between. The CDR3 consists of 14 residues. Germline V CDR1 and CDR2: WSHSY, SAAADI. The CDR3 DNA is TGCGCCAGCAGGGGCCCGGACAGCACAGATACGCAGTATTTT. Its translation is CASRGPDSTDTQYF.

The J gene is TRBJ2-7, the V gene TRBV11-2; tentatively, D is TRBD2 (5 bases). Deletions cut 1 base from V and 3 bases from J, with 16 bases between. Germline CDR1 reads SGHAT; CDR2 reads FQNNGV. The CDR3 is 16 amino acids. This CDR3 reads CASSLGGAAKYYEQYF. The CDR3 region has the DNA TGTGCCAGCAGCTTAGGGGGAGCGGCGAAATACTACGAGCAGTACTTC. Filled out from reference TRBV11-2 and TRBJ2-7, the complete variable domain reads EAGVAQSPRYKIIEKRQSVAFWCNPISGHATLYWYQQILGQGPKLLIQFQNNGVVDDSQLPKDRFSAERLKGVDSTLKIQPAKLEDSAVYLCASSLGGAAKYYEQYFGPGTRLTVT.

The chain carries TRBV20-1 and TRBJ2-1, with TRBD1 identical over 10 bases. The tail of the sequence fits TRBJ2-7 better, so the J call may be wrong. The germline gives CDR1 DFQATT, CDR2 SNEGSKA (reference sequence). CDR3 length: 15 residues. The CDR3 bases are TGCAGTGCTAGAGATCACGACAGGGGGCAGGAGGAGCAGTACTTC. It encodes CSARDHDRGQEEQYF.

V and J are TRBV5-1 and TRBJ2-2; TRBD2 matches 11 bases. The CDR3 consists of 16 residues. Germline V gives CDR1 SGHRS, CDR2 YFSETQ. Trimming at V came to 4 bases and at J to 7 bases, leaving 9 bases not matched to a gene. The CDR3 DNA sequence: TGCGCCAGCAGCCCGCTAGCGGGAGGAAGCAGCGGGGAGCTGTTTTTT. It specifies CASSPLAGGSSGELFF.

The gene calls are TRBV28 and TRBJ1-4; possible D gene TRBD1, 5 bases. The germline V gene has CDR1 MDHEN and CDR2 SYDVKM. Trimming removed 4 bases from V and 8 bases from J, with 11 bases in between. The CDR3 is made up of 13 amino acids. CDR3 protein: CASSSGGGEKLFF. CDR3 DNA sequence: TGTGCCAGCAGTTCCGGGGGTGGAGAAAAACTGTTTTTT.

V usage is TRBV28 and J usage is TRBJ2-5, with 7 nucleotides matching TRBD1. From germline, CDR1 is MDHEN and CDR2 SYDVKM. CDR3 length: 15 residues. Germline trimming cut 0 bases from V and 2 bases from J; bases unmatched to any gene: 3. The CDR3 region has the DNA TGTGCCAGCAGTTTATGGCAGGGGGTACAAGAGACCCAGTACTTC. Encoded protein: CASSLWQGVQETQYF. The whole variable domain, filled in from reference TRBV28 and TRBJ2-5, reads DVKVTQSSRYLVKRTGEKVFLECVQDMDHENMFWYRQDPGLGLRLIYFSYDVKMKEKGDIPEGYSVSREKKERFSLILESASTNQTSMYLCASSLWQGVQETQYFGPGTRLLVL.